This TCR beta chain is from a study of T cell repertoires in cytomegalovirus infection. Germline values: CDR1 MNHNS, CDR2 SASEGT. J gave up 7 bases and V 6 bases, and 15 bases lay outside the gene matches. This CDR3 spans 18 amino acids. TCRdb re-called the reads with MiXCR, one entry per CDR3 protein. There are 450,000 to 650,000 distinct CDR3 sequences in the sample; 26% occur only once, and less than 15% lies in the top ten. This clonotype was seen a few times. The sample consisted of PBMCs. J is TRBJ2-5 and V is TRBV6-1; 15 positions match TRBD2. The receptor was derived from a human donor in good health (CMV status not recorded). Some clones in this sample may be carry-over from other donors' samples. CDR3 protein: CASSDPLGLAGGEGTQYF. DNA of the CDR3: TGTGCCAGCAGCGACCCTTTGGGACTAGCGGGAGGTGAAGGGACCCAGTACTTC.